A selection of T cell receptor beta chains follows, all from one sample in a study of blood T cell repertoires in COVID-19. Measured with immunoSEQ multiplex PCR; TCRdb has only the in-frame clones, and not every one. The data hold 55,000 to 65,000 clones, with around 80% observed a single time. Specimen: peripheral blood. The receptors stem from a man in his 60s with acute or convalescent COVID-19. Both conserved end residues are part of each CDR3. A D gene is named only where the DNA matches it firmly. Clone size, where shown, is once, few, many, or a class for clones that have expanded.

CATSAGWGSPLHF	TGTGCCACCAGTGCAGGGTGGGGTTCACCCCTCCACTTT	-	TRBV24-1	TRBJ1-6	once
CREGTEAFF	TGCCGGGAGGGCACTGAAGCTTTCTTT	-	TRBV20-1	TRBJ1-1	-
CASRDRQTNEKLFF	TGTGCCAGCAGGGACAGGCAAACTAATGAAAAACTGTTTTTT	TRBD1	TRBV5-6	TRBJ1-4	-
CASSSGTYNSPLHF	TGTGCCAGCAGCTCGGGAACCTATAATTCACCCCTCCACTTT	-	TRBV7-3	TRBJ1-6	-
CAWSGVGSHYGYTF	TGTGCCTGGAGTGGAGTCGGGTCCCACTATGGCTACACCTTC	-	TRBV30	TRBJ1-2	-
CASSFRDNNQPQHF	TGTGCCAGCAGTTTCCGGGACAATAATCAGCCCCAGCATTTT	-	TRBV6-6	TRBJ1-5	-
CATSDRSYSNQPQHF	TGTGCCACCAGTGATCGGAGTTATAGCAATCAGCCCCAGCATTTT	-	TRBV24-1	TRBJ1-5	-
CASSSPGGKWVTNTEAFF	TGTGCCAGCTCGTCGCCGGGGGGGAAGTGGGTTACGAACACTGAAGCTTTCTTT	-	TRBV21-1	TRBJ1-1	-
CASLGAVNTEAFF	TGTGCCAGCCTTGGGGCAGTGAACACTGAAGCTTTCTTT	-	TRBV2	TRBJ1-1	-
CASTGRGGETQYF	TGTGCCAGCACCGGGCGGGGGGGAGAGACCCAGTACTTC	TRBD2	TRBV2	TRBJ2-5	-
CSVVVTGATSGANVLTF	TGCAGCGTTGTGGTGACAGGGGCGACCTCTGGGGCCAACGTCCTGACTTTC	TRBD1	TRBV29-1	TRBJ2-6	-
CASSHPGKPYEQYF	TGTGCCAGCAGCCATCCAGGGAAACCCTACGAGCAGTACTTC	-	TRBV7-9	TRBJ2-7	few
CASTHTDTQYF	TGTGCCAGCACACACACAGATACGCAGTATTTT	-	TRBV12-3/TRBV12-4	TRBJ2-3	-
CASSEQSNRAFNQPQHF	TGTGCCAGCAGTGAACAGAGCAACAGGGCTTTCAATCAGCCCCAGCATTTT	-	TRBV6-1	TRBJ1-5	-
CAISATGYNEQFF	TGTGCCATCAGTGCTACAGGGTACAATGAGCAGTTCTTC	-	TRBV10-3	TRBJ2-1	-
CASRAGTGAYEQYF	TGTGCCAGCAGGGCCGGGACAGGGGCCTACGAGCAGTACTTC	TRBD1	TRBV27	TRBJ2-7	-
CASSLGPGGGNTEAFF	TGCGCCAGCAGCCTGGGCCCCGGGGGTGGGAACACTGAAGCTTTCTTT	-	TRBV4-1	TRBJ1-1	-
CASSIQGFGLAKNIQYF	TGTGCCAGCAGCATACAGGGATTCGGTTTGGCCAAAAACATTCAGTACTTC	-	TRBV27	TRBJ2-4	-
CASSFGDSNQPQHF	TGTGCCAGCAGCTTCGGGGATAGCAATCAGCCCCAGCATTTT	-	TRBV7-8	TRBJ1-5	-
CASSIGGDNEQYF	TGCGCCAGCAGCATCGGCGGGGATAACGAGCAGTACTTC	-	TRBV5-1	TRBJ2-7	medium-sized
CASEENGYNEQFF	TGTGCCAGCGAGGAGAATGGCTACAATGAGCAGTTCTTC	-	TRBV5-6	TRBJ2-1	-
CASSPTGNYGYTF	TGTGCCAGCAGTCCGACAGGGAACTATGGCTACACCTTC	TRBD1	TRBV6-6	TRBJ1-2	-
CASSWTGTASGNTIYF	TGTGCCAGCAGCTGGACCGGGACAGCATCTGGAAACACCATATATTTT	TRBD1	TRBV9	TRBJ1-3	few
CASSSDWPPYEQYF	TGCGCCAGCAGCTCCGATTGGCCCCCCTACGAGCAGTACTTC	-	TRBV5-1	TRBJ2-7	-